The present T cell receptor (beta chain) was sequenced within a study of cytomegalovirus exposure and HLA in healthy donors. Study-wide context: A prior study identified 90 million to 120 million unique TCR beta sequences from about 179 million T cells. Study-wide points: In terms of immune exposure information, only CMV serostatus was available.

The CDR3 is made up of 14 amino acids. In germline, CDR1 is LNHDA, CDR2 SQIVND (reference sequence). With 60 Vbeta and 13 Jbeta primers, the PCR was carried out. The data were produced by immunoSEQ multiplex PCR, yet TCRdb's version contains in-frame clones alone and is incomplete. This listing includes approximately 140,000 clones. Remarks on this clone: Its antigen is unidentified.

Sequencing was carried out using PBMCs. The chain is built from TRBV19 and TRBJ2-5, with D possibly TRBD1 on 6 matching bases. The end of the DNA fits TRBJ2-7 better, so the J call may be wrong. This TCR was sampled from a woman aged 40 to 49 in good health and CMV-seronegative. CDR3: CASSISGDRYEQYF. In DNA form, the CDR3 reads TGTGCCAGTAGTATATCAGGGGATCGCTACGAGCAGTACTTC.